Listed below are T cell receptor beta chains from one sample, sequenced in a study of human T cells and chemical hapten exposure. TCRdb re-called the RACE reads through MiXCR, storing one row per CDR3 protein. The sample yields tens of thousands of distinct CDR3 sequences, almost 4.5% seen once. The sample comprised whole blood. These receptors came from a human donor in good health. Some clones in this sample may be carry-over from other donors' samples. The CDR3 runs from the conserved cysteine through the conserved F or W. The D gene is left open where the match is weak. Size tells how often a clone was seen (once, few, many) or the class of an expanded clone, and some rows leave it out.

CDR3 protein | CDR3 DNA | V gene | clone size | D gene | J gene
CASSPNRYEQYF | TGTGCCAGCAGTCCGAATCGGTACGAGCAGTACTTC | TRBV6-5 | many | - | TRBJ2-7
CASRTGTRNTEAFF | TGTGCCAGCAGAACCGGGACACGGAACACTGAAGCTTTCTTT | TRBV28 | many | - | TRBJ1-1
CASRSRTSGSMHEQYF | TGTGCCAGCAGGTCCCGGACTAGCGGGAGTATGCACGAGCAGTACTTC | TRBV28 | many | TRBD2 | TRBJ2-7
CASRGGRREGRSGANVLTF | TGTGCCAGCAGGGGTGGGCGGCGGGAGGGCCGGTCTGGGGCCAACGTCCTGACTTTC | TRBV7-8 | - | TRBD2 | TRBJ2-6
CASSQAGTEPTSSTDTQYF | TGTGCCAGCAGTCAAGCCGGGACAGAACCCACTTCTAGCACAGATACGCAGTATTTT | TRBV27 | few | TRBD1 | TRBJ2-3
CASSLWEGDTEAFF | TGTGCCAGCAGTTTGTGGGAGGGAGACACTGAAGCTTTCTTT | TRBV27 | few | - | TRBJ1-1
CASSQATATYEQYF | TGTGCCAGCAGCCAAGCAACGGCCACCTACGAGCAGTACTTC | TRBV3-1 | many | - | TRBJ2-7
CASSLGQSYTEAFF | TGCGCCAGCAGCTTGGGACAGAGCTACACTGAAGCTTTCTTT | TRBV5-1 | - | - | TRBJ1-1
CASSSGSRDSNEQYF | TGTGCCAGCAGTTCTGGTTCCAGGGACAGTAACGAGCAGTACTTC | TRBV28 | few | TRBD1 | TRBJ2-7
CSVERGGGHEQFF | TGCAGCGTTGAAAGGGGGGGAGGCCATGAGCAGTTCTTC | TRBV29-1 | - | - | TRBJ2-1
CASSPQRPGELFF | TGTGCCAGCAGCCCACAGCGTCCCGGGGAGCTGTTTTTT | TRBV12-3/TRBV12-4 | - | - | TRBJ2-2
CSVSTDTQYF | TGCAGCGTATCCACAGATACGCAGTATTTT | TRBV29-1 | many | - | TRBJ2-3
CSADDRVRTEAFF | TGCAGTGCCGATGACAGGGTGCGCACTGAAGCTTTCTTT | TRBV20-1 | - | TRBD1 | TRBJ1-1
CASRLRGAHNTEAFF | TGTGCCAGCAGACTGAGGGGGGCCCATAACACTGAAGCTTTCTTT | TRBV28 | few | - | TRBJ1-1
CASSPPPGQGVNEQFF | TGTGCCAGCAGCCCGCCGCCGGGACAGGGTGTCAATGAGCAGTTCTTC | TRBV5-4 | many | TRBD1 | TRBJ2-1
CASSLGAAVGTDTQYF | TGTGCCAGCAGCTTAGGTGCGGCCGTGGGTACAGATACGCAGTATTTT | TRBV7-6 | few | - | TRBJ2-3
CASSLGQLETYEQYF | TGTGCCAGCAGTTTAGGGCAGCTAGAAACCTACGAGCAGTACTTC | TRBV27 | many | - | TRBJ2-7
CASRKGPNLFLAEAFF | TGTGCCAGCAGGAAGGGGCCGAACCTTTTCTTAGCTGAAGCTTTCTTT | TRBV6-5 | few | - | TRBJ1-1
CSVGQGSDEQYF | TGCAGCGTCGGACAGGGGAGCGACGAGCAGTACTTC | TRBV29-1 | many | TRBD1 | TRBJ2-7
CASGLLGQGGYNEQFF | TGTGCCAGCGGGCTCTTAGGACAGGGAGGGTACAATGAGCAGTTCTTC | TRBV6-2/TRBV6-3 | many | - | TRBJ2-1
CASSQVQGAYQPQHF | TGTGCCAGCAGCCAAGTGCAGGGGGCATATCAGCCCCAGCATTTT | TRBV4-2 | many | TRBD1 | TRBJ1-5
CASSYAQGPQGTSGAYEQYF | TGTGCCAGCAGTTACGCGCAAGGGCCACAGGGGACTAGCGGGGCCTACGAGCAGTACTTC | TRBV6-6 | many | TRBD2 | TRBJ2-7
CASSRGGVRSNQPQHF | TGTGCCAGCAGCAGGGGGGGGGTCAGGAGCAATCAGCCCCAGCATTTT | TRBV5-6 | many | - | TRBJ1-5
CASSLSGAREQYF | TGTGCCAGCAGCTTATCGGGGGCGAGGGAGCAGTACTTC | TRBV7-3 | - | - | TRBJ2-7
CASSPLPLAGGPETQYF | TGTGCCAGCTCACCACTACCCTTAGCGGGAGGGCCGGAGACCCAGTACTTC | TRBV18 | few | TRBD2 | TRBJ2-5
CASSPLGLADLTDTQYF | TGTGCCAGCAGTCCCCTGGGACTAGCGGATCTCACAGATACGCAGTATTTT | TRBV11-2 | many | TRBD2 | TRBJ2-3
CSASLRGTGARYEQYF | TGCAGTGCATCACTCCGTGGGACAGGGGCTCGGTACGAGCAGTACTTC | TRBV20-1 | many | TRBD1 | TRBJ2-7
CASGRTNTGELFF | TGTGCCAGCGGTCGGACTAACACCGGGGAGCTGTTTTTT | TRBV3-1 | few | - | TRBJ2-2
CASSPPGTGDEQYF | TGTGCCAGCAGTCCACCCGGGACAGGGGACGAGCAGTACTTC | TRBV12-3/TRBV12-4 | many | TRBD1 | TRBJ2-7
CASSFRGRGGDTQYF | TGTGCCAGCAGCTTCCGGGGGCGGGGGGGAGATACGCAGTATTTT | TRBV7-2 | few | TRBD2 | TRBJ2-3
CASSLGDRARTNEKLFF | TGTGCCAGCAGTTTGGGGGACAGGGCTCGCACTAATGAAAAACTGTTTTTT | TRBV12-3/TRBV12-4 | few | TRBD1 | TRBJ1-4
CASSQDPGRVETQYF | TGTGCCAGCAGCCAAGATCCAGGGAGGGTGGAGACCCAGTACTTC | TRBV14 | many | TRBD2 | TRBJ2-5
CASSSSGAPPDTQYF | TGTGCCAGCAGTTCTAGCGGGGCCCCCCCAGATACGCAGTATTTT | TRBV28 | many | TRBD2 | TRBJ2-3
CASSLKNLGRVDSGANVLTF | TGTGCCAGCAGCTTAAAAAACCTTGGCAGGGTCGATTCTGGGGCCAACGTCCTGACTTTC | TRBV11-2 | few | - | TRBJ2-6
CASSFSAEAFF | TGTGCCAGCAGTTTCTCGGCTGAAGCTTTCTTT | TRBV12-3/TRBV12-4 | few | - | TRBJ1-1
CASIPEERGYEQFF | TGTGCCAGCATCCCCGAGGAAAGGGGTTATGAGCAGTTCTTC | TRBV28 | many | - | TRBJ2-1
CSAKATAEKLFF | TGCAGTGCCAAGGCTACAGCCGAAAAACTGTTTTTT | TRBV20-1 | few | - | TRBJ1-4
CASSLLTGTGRTQYF | TGTGCCAGCAGTTTACTCACCGGGACAGGAAGGACCCAGTACTTC | TRBV28 | many | TRBD1 | TRBJ2-5
CSAPRLAGLYQETQYF | TGCAGTGCTCCAAGACTAGCGGGCCTGTACCAAGAGACCCAGTACTTC | TRBV20-1 | many | TRBD2 | TRBJ2-5
CASSPLHWTGGESNQPQHF | TGCGCCAGCAGCCCACTTCATTGGACAGGGGGCGAAAGCAATCAGCCCCAGCATTTT | TRBV4-1 | - | TRBD1 | TRBJ1-5
CASSLVRGRDTQYF | TGTGCCAGCAGCTTAGTTAGGGGAAGAGATACGCAGTATTTT | TRBV7-2 | many | - | TRBJ2-3
CASSQARDRVAHNEQFF | TGCGCCAGCAGCCAAGCCAGGGACAGGGTAGCCCACAATGAGCAGTTCTTC | TRBV4-1 | many | TRBD1 | TRBJ2-1
CASSWDRANYGYTF | TGTGCCAGCAGTTGGGACAGGGCTAACTATGGCTACACCTTC | TRBV28 | few | TRBD1 | TRBJ1-2
CASSLVNRGQPQHF | TGTGCCAGCAGCTTAGTTAATCGGGGACAGCCCCAGCATTTT | TRBV7-2 | few | - | TRBJ1-5
CASSFLGLAGGLYRETQYF | TGTGCCAGCAGTTTCCTGGGACTAGCGGGAGGGCTTTACCGAGAGACCCAGTACTTC | TRBV28 | many | TRBD2 | TRBJ2-5
CASSEALAGGFEQFF | TGTGCCAGCAGTGAAGCGCTAGCGGGGGGATTCGAGCAGTTCTTC | TRBV6-1 | few | TRBD2 | TRBJ2-1
CASSEQGTEAFF | TGTGCCAGCAGTGAACAGGGGACTGAAGCTTTCTTT | TRBV2 | - | - | TRBJ1-1
CAISGVGNTEAFF | TGTGCCATCAGTGGTGTAGGGAACACTGAAGCTTTCTTT | TRBV10-3 | few | - | TRBJ1-1